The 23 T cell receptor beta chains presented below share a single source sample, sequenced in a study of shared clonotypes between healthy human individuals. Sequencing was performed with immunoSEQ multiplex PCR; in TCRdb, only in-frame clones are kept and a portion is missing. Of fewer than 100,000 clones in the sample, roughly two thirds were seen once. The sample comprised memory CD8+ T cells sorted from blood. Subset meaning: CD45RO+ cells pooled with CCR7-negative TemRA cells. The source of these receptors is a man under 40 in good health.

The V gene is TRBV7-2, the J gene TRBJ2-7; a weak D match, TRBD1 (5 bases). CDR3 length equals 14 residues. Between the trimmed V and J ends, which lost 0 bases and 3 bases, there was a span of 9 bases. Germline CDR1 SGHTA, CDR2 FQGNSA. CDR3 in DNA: TGTGCCAGCAGCTTAGCGCCACAGGTCTACGAGCAGTACTTC. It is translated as CASSLAPQVYEQYF.

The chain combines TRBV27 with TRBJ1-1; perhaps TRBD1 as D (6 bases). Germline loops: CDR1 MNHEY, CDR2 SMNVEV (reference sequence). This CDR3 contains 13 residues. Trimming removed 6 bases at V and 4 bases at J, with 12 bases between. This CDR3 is CASRLGAGTEAFF. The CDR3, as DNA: TGTGCCAGCAGGCTGGGGGCCGGCACTGAAGCTTTCTTT.

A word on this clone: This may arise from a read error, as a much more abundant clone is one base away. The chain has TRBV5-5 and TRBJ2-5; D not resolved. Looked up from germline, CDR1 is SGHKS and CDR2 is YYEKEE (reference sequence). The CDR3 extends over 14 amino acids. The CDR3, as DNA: TGTGCCAGCAGCGCAACAGTTACGAGAGAGGCCCAGTACTTC. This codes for CASSATVTREAQYF.

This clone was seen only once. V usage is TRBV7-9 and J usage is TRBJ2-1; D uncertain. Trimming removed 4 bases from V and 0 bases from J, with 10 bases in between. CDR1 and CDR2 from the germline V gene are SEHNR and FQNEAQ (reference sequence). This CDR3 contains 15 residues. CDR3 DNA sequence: TGTGCCAGCAGCTACGCCGAAAGCTCCTACAATGAGCAGTTCTTC. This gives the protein CASSYAESSYNEQFF.

CDR3 sequence reads: CASSLLVTRPSTGELFF. The CDR3 nucleotides are TGTGCCAGCAGCTTATTAGTGACTAGGCCCTCCACCGGGGAGCTGTTTTTT. The V and J genes are TRBV7-8 and TRBJ2-2, with D tentatively TRBD2 (6 bases). Germline-derived CDR1 and CDR2 are SGHVS and FQNEAQ. CDR3 length equals 17 residues. Deletions cut 2 bases from V and 4 bases from J, with 17 bases between.

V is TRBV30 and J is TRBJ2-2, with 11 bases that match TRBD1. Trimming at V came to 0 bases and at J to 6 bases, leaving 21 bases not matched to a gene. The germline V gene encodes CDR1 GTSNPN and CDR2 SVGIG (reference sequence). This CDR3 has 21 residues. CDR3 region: CAWSVVSGQGVLAGYAGELFF. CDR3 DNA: TGTGCCTGGAGTGTAGTCTCGGGACAGGGGGTATTAGCGGGATATGCCGGGGAGCTGTTTTTT. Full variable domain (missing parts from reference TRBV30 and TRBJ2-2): SQTIHQWPATLVQPVGSPLSLECTVEGTSNPNLYWYRQAAGRGLQLLFYSVGIGQISSEVPQNLSASRPQDRQFILSSKKLLLSDSGFYLCAWSVVSGQGVLAGYAGELFFGEGSRLTVL.

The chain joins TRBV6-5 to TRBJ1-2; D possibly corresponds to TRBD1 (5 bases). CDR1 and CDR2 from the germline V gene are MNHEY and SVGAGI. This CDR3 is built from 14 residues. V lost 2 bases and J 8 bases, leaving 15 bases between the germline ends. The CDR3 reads CASSYVGHLGGYTF. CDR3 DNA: TGTGCCAGCAGTTACGTGGGGCACCTAGGCGGCTACACCTTC.

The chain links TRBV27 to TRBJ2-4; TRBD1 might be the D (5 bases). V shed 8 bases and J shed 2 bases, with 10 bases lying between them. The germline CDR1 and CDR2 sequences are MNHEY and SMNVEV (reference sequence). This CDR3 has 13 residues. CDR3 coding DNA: TGTGCCAGCGCAGGGTCTACCAAAAACATTCAGTACTTC. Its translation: CASAGSTKNIQYF.

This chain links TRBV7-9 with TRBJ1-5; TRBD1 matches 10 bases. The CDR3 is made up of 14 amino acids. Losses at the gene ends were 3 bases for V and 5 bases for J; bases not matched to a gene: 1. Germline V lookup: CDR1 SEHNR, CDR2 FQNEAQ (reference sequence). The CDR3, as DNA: TGTGCCAGCAGCTTGACAGGGGGCTATCAGCCCCAGCATTTT. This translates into CASSLTGGYQPQHF.

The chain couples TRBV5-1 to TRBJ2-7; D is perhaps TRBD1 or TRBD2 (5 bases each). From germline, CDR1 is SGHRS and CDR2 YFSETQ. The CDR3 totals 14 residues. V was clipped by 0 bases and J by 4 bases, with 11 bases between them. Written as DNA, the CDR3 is TGCGCCAGCAGCTTGGGGGGACCTTATTACGAGCAGTACTTC. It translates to CASSLGGPYYEQYF.

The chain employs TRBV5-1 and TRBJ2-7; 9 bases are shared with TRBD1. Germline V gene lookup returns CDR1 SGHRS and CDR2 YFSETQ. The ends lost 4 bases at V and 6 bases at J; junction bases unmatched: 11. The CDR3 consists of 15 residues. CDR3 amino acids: CASSLQGQGRREQYF. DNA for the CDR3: TGCGCCAGCAGCCTACAGGGACAGGGTCGTCGCGAGCAGTACTTC.

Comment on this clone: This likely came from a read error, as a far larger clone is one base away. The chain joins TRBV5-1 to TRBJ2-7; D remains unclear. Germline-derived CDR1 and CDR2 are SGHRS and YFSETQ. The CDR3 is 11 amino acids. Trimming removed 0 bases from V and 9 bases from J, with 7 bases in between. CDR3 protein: CASSLGLGQYF. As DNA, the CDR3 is TGCGCCAGCAGCTTGGGACTGGGGCAGTACTTC.

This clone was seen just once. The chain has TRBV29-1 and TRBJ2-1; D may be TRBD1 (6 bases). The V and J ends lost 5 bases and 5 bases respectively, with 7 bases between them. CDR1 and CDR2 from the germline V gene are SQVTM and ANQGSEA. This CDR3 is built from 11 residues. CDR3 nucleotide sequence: TGCAGCGTTCAGGGGAACAATGAGCAGTTCTTC. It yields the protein CSVQGNNEQFF.

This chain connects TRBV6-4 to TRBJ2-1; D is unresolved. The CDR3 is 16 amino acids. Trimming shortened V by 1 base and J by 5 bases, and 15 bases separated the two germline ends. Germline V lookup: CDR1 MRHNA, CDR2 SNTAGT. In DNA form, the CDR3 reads TGTGCCAGCAGTGACTTAGGTGGCGGCACGGACAATGAGCAGTTCTTC. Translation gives CASSDLGGGTDNEQFF.

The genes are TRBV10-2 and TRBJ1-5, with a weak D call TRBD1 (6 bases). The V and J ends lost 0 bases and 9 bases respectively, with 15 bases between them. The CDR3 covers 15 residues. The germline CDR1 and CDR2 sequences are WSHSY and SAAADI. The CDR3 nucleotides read TGCGCCAGCAGTGAGTCGGGGGGGGCGGCGTCGCCCCAGCATTTT. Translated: CASSESGGAASPQHF.

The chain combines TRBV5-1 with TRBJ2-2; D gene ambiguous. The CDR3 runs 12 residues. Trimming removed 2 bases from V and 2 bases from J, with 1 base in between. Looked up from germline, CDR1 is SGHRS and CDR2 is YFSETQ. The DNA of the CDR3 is TGCGCCAGCAGCTTAAACACCGGGGAGCTGTTTTTT. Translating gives CASSLNTGELFF.

The CDR3 loop is CASGGGTGLEQYF. CDR3 bases: TGTGCCTCGGGAGGTGGGACAGGGCTAGAGCAGTACTTC. The chain couples TRBV10-3 to TRBJ2-7, with 9 nucleotides matching TRBD1. Germline loops: CDR1 ENHRY, CDR2 SYGVKD. Trimming cost V 11 bases and J 7 bases; bases outside gene matches: 12. The CDR3 covers 13 residues.

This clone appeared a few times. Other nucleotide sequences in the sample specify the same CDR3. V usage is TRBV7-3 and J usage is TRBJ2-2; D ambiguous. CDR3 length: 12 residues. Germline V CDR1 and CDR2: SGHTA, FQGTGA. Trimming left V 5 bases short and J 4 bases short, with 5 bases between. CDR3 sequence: CASSPTTGELFF. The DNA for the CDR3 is TGTGCCAGCAGCCCTACCACCGGGGAGCTGTTTTTT. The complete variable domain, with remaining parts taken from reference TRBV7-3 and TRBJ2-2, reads GAGVSQTPSNKVTEKGKYVELRCDPISGHTALYWYRQSLGQGPEFLIYFQGTGAADDSGLPNDRFFAVRPEGSVSTLKIQRTERGDSAVYLCASSPTTGELFFGEGSRLTVL.

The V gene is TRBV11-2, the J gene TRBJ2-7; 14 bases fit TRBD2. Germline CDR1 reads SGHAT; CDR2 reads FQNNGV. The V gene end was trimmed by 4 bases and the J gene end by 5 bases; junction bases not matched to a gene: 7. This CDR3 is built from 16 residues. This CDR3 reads CASSSGTSGRDHEQYF. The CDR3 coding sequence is TGTGCCAGCAGCTCCGGGACTAGCGGGAGAGATCACGAGCAGTACTTC.

The DNA of the CDR3 is TGTGCCAGCAGTTTATTTGGCGGGTCTACCTACGAGCAGTACTTC. Translated, it gives CASSLFGGSTYEQYF. V gene TRBV28 combines with J gene TRBJ2-7, with D maybe TRBD2 (5 bases). Germline values: CDR1 MDHEN, CDR2 SYDVKM. V lost 1 base and J 2 bases, leaving 12 bases between the germline ends. The CDR3 contains 15 residues. The whole variable domain, filled in from reference TRBV28 and TRBJ2-7, reads DVKVTQSSRYLVKRTGEKVFLECVQDMDHENMFWYRQDPGLGLRLIYFSYDVKMKEKGDIPEGYSVSREKKERFSLILESASTNQTSMYLCASSLFGGSTYEQYFGPGTRLTVT.

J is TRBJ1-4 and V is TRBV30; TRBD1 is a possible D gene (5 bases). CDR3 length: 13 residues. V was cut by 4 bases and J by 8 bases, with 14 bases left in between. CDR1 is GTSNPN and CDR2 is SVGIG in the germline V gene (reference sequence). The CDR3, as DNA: TGTGCCTGGACGGTAGGGGACCCGGAAAAACTGTTTTTT. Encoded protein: CAWTVGDPEKLFF.

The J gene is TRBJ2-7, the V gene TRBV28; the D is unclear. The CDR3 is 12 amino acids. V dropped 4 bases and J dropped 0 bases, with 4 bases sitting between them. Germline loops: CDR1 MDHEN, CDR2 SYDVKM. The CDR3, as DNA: TGTGCCAGCAGTTGGACCTCCTACGAGCAGTACTTC. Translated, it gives CASSWTSYEQYF.

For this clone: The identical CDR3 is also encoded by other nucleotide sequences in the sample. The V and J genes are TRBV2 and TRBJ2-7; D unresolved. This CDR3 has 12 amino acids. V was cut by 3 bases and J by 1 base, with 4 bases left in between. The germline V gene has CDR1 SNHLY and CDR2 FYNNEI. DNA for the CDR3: TGTGCCAGCAGTGACAGTTCCTACGAGCAGTACTTC. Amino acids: CASSDSSYEQYF. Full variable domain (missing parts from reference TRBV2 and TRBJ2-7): EPEVTQTPSHQVTQMGQEVILRCVPISNHLYFYWYRQILGQKVEFLVSFYNNEISEKSEIFDDQFSVERPDGSNFTLKIRSTKLEDSAMYFCASSDSSYEQYFGPGTRLTVT.